These 25 T cell receptor beta chains came from one sample sequenced in a study of technical replicates of blood from a few donors. Method: immunoSEQ multiplex PCR; TCRdb's copy keeps in-frame clones and lacks some. The top ten clones hold 0.25% to 0.35% of a sample with 75,000 to 95,000 clones, about 93% of them seen once. What was sequenced was T cells isolated from PBMCs. Every receptor here comes from a human donor in good health.

The DNA for the CDR3 is TGTGCCAGCAGCGGGACCAACCGGGACAGGAATAACTATGGCTACACCTTC. Translated: CASSGTNRDRNNYGYTF. V usage is TRBV9 and J usage is TRBJ1-2; 8 bases agree with TRBD1. CDR3 length: 17 residues. J lost 1 base, V lost 3 bases, and 11 bases had no gene match. In germline, CDR1 is SGDLS, CDR2 YYNGEE.

The genes are TRBV4-1 and TRBJ2-2; no definite D call. Germline V gene data show CDR1 as MGHRA and CDR2 as YSYEKL. The CDR3 extends over 17 amino acids. Trimming removed 1 base at V and 0 bases at J, with 12 bases between. CDR3 coding DNA: TGCGCCAGCAGCCAAGGGTGGCAAATCGCGAACACCGGGGAGCTGTTTTTT. Protein product: CASSQGWQIANTGELFF.

V is TRBV28 and J is TRBJ1-5, with D perhaps matching TRBD1 (6 bases). CDR3 length: 13 amino acids. The germline CDR1 and CDR2 sequences are MDHEN and SYDVKM. The V and J ends lost 10 bases and 0 bases respectively, with 10 bases between them. CDR3 DNA sequence: TGTGCCACACAGGGCTATAGCAATCAGCCCCAGCATTTT. Translation: CATQGYSNQPQHF.

The V and J genes are TRBV2 and TRBJ1-5; D is ambiguous. CDR3 length equals 16 residues. CDR1 is SNHLY and CDR2 is FYNNEI in the germline V gene. With 4 bases removed from V and 2 bases from J, the gap between germline ends came to 15 bases. The CDR3 DNA follows: TGTGCCAGCAGTGGATTAGATTACCGAGGCAATCAGCCCCAGCATTTT. Protein sequence: CASSGLDYRGNQPQHF.

The rearrangement links TRBV10-3 to TRBJ2-1; 10 bases are a match to TRBD2. The CDR3 covers 14 residues. Per the germline V gene, CDR1 is ENHRY and CDR2 is SYGVKD. V gave up 5 bases and J gave up 6 bases; unmatched junction bases: 4. Here the CDR3 reads CAISLAGEPNEQFF. The CDR3 DNA sequence: TGTGCCATCAGTCTAGCGGGAGAGCCCAATGAGCAGTTCTTC.

J is TRBJ1-2 and V is TRBV18; no reliable D call. V lost 6 bases to trimming and J lost 4 bases, with 18 bases between them. The CDR3 is made up of 15 amino acids. Per germline, CDR1 KGHSH and CDR2 LQKENI. The CDR3 DNA is TGTGCCAGCTCTTCGGCCGGGGAATTGGGCTATGGCTACACCTTC. Translation gives CASSSAGELGYGYTF.

The V call is TRBV6-6, the J call TRBJ1-5, with 8 bases that match TRBD1. This CDR3 is built from 14 residues. V shed 6 bases, J shed 6 bases, and the junction held 7 bases outside the gene matches. The V gene's germline CDR1 is MNHNY and CDR2 SVGAGI (reference sequence). This CDR3 reads CASSYGQGGQPQHF. Written as DNA, the CDR3 is TGTGCCAGCAGCTATGGACAGGGTGGTCAGCCCCAGCATTTT.

The rearrangement links TRBV29-1 to TRBJ2-7, with a tentative D call TRBD1 (6 bases). V shed 6 bases and J shed 5 bases, with 11 bases lying between them. The CDR3 sequence is 11 residues long. Germline loops: CDR1 SQVTM, CDR2 ANQGSEA. This chain's CDR3 is CSVRQANEQYF. Written as DNA, the CDR3 is TGCAGCGTCAGACAGGCCAACGAGCAGTACTTC.

V gene TRBV7-8 combines with J gene TRBJ2-1; TRBD2 is a possible D gene (6 bases). Trimming took 5 bases from V and 12 from J, leaving 17 bases between them. The CDR3 runs 13 residues. Germline V CDR1 and CDR2: SGHVS, FQNEAQ. The CDR3 sequence is CASSLGRDGGQFF. DNA for the CDR3: TGTGCCAGCAGCCTCGGGAGAGACGGAGGGCAGTTCTTC.

This CDR3 reads CASSLTGQGGVEQFF. Here the CDR3 DNA reads TGCGCCAGCAGCTTGACGGGACAGGGGGGTGTTGAGCAGTTCTTC. The chain couples TRBV5-1 to TRBJ2-1, with 11 nucleotides matching TRBD1. Germline V gene data show CDR1 as SGHRS and CDR2 as YFSETQ. CDR3 length equals 15 residues. V shed 1 base, J shed 9 bases, and the junction held 6 bases outside the gene matches.

This chain connects TRBV21-1 to TRBJ2-3; the table's D gene call, TRBD2, was not cross checked with the DNA. TRBV21-1 is recorded as a pseudogene. The CDR3 is made up of 16 amino acids. CDR3 in amino acids: CASSQSGSWFTDTQYF. As DNA, the CDR3 is TGTGCCAGCAGCCAGAGCGGGAGTTGGTTCACAGATACGCAGTATTTT.

The genes are TRBV6-4 and TRBJ1-4; D might be TRBD1 (6 bases). The CDR3 is 15 residues long. V gave up 4 bases and J gave up 8 bases, with 17 bases separating them. Per the germline V gene, CDR1 is MRHNA and CDR2 is SNTAGT. The CDR3 sequence: CASSVTGRRGEKLFF. CDR3 bases: TGTGCCAGCAGTGTGACAGGTCGCCGTGGGGAAAAACTGTTTTTT.

The chain couples TRBV6-5 to TRBJ2-7, with TRBD1 identical over 7 bases. This CDR3 has 13 residues. Unmatched junction bases numbered 2, after V lost 4 bases and J lost 2 bases. In germline, CDR1 is MNHEY, CDR2 SVGAGI. CDR3 sequence: CASSLGQTYEQYF. The DNA of the CDR3 is TGTGCCAGCAGTTTGGGACAGACCTACGAGCAGTACTTC.

The CDR3 coding sequence is TGCGCCAGCAGCTTGGCCGGAGACTATGGCTACACCTTC. Protein: CASSLAGDYGYTF. This chain connects TRBV5-1 to TRBJ1-2; D is undetermined. The germline V gene encodes CDR1 SGHRS and CDR2 YFSETQ. This CDR3 is built from 13 residues. Trimming took off 0 bases at V and 3 bases at J, with 6 bases between the two ends.

The CDR3 DNA is TGCGCCAGCGGGACTAGCGGGTCACAGTTCTTC. Its protein product is CASGTSGSQFF. V and J are TRBV10-1 and TRBJ2-1; 12 bases are a match to TRBD2. J lost 13 bases, V lost 8 bases, and 3 bases had no gene match. CDR1 WNHNN and CDR2 SYGVQD come from the germline V gene (reference sequence). The CDR3 has 11 residues.

The chain uses TRBV6-4 and TRBJ2-3; possibly TRBD2 for D (5 bases). Germline-derived CDR1 and CDR2 are MRHNA and SNTAGT. The CDR3 runs 16 residues. V lost 0 bases and J lost 3, with 13 bases in between. The CDR3 DNA follows: TGTGCCAGCAGTGACTCACCGGGGTCTGGGACAGATACGCAGTATTTT. Translated, it gives CASSDSPGSGTDTQYF.

This rearrangement joins TRBV7-9 to TRBJ1-4, with 12 bases matching TRBD1. CDR1 and CDR2 from the germline V gene are SEHNR and FQNEAQ (reference sequence). This CDR3 is built from 19 residues. Trimming at V came to 0 bases and at J to 5 bases, leaving 10 bases not matched to a gene. The CDR3 reads CASSLAQGTGGATNEKLFF. CDR3 DNA sequence: TGTGCCAGCAGCTTAGCTCAGGGGACAGGGGGCGCGACGAATGAAAAACTGTTTTTT.

This clone occurred a few times. J is TRBJ1-1 and V is TRBV9; the D is unclear. Trimming left V 2 bases short and J 1 base short, with 9 bases between. Germline V gives CDR1 SGDLS, CDR2 YYNGEE. The CDR3 extends over 14 amino acids. The CDR3 sequence is CASSVEGGNTEAFF. CDR3 nucleotide sequence: TGTGCCAGCAGCGTTGAAGGAGGGAACACTGAAGCTTTCTTT.

The rearrangement links TRBV6-1 to TRBJ2-3; D may be TRBD1 (6 bases). Germline V gene data show CDR1 as MNHNS and CDR2 as SASEGT. The CDR3 covers 14 residues. Trimming cost V 7 bases and J 2 bases, with 13 bases left between them. The CDR3 reads CASTVRGDTDTQYF. In nucleotides, the CDR3 is TGTGCCAGCACAGTCAGGGGAGACACAGATACGCAGTATTTT.

V gene TRBV7-2 combines with J gene TRBJ2-1; 7 nucleotides align to TRBD1. Germline values: CDR1 SGHTA, CDR2 FQGNSA. CDR3 length: 15 residues. The V gene end was trimmed by 5 bases and the J gene end by 6 bases; junction bases not matched to a gene: 10. CDR3: CASSPTGTVGNEQFF. The CDR3 DNA sequence: TGTGCCAGCAGCCCGACCGGGACAGTAGGCAATGAGCAGTTCTTC.

V is TRBV19 and J is TRBJ1-4; 7 positions match TRBD1. The V gene's germline CDR1 is LNHDA and CDR2 SQIVND (reference sequence). CDR3 length: 14 amino acids. Trimming took 6 bases from V and 8 from J; bases not matched to a gene: 9. For the CDR3, the DNA is TGTGCCAGTAGGGGGTACAGGGGACGGGAAAAACTGTTTTTT. Encoded protein: CASRGYRGREKLFF.

The table lists this clone with a count of one. The chain has TRBV4-2 and TRBJ1-1; D uncertain. V was trimmed by 3 bases and J by 0 bases, leaving 5 bases between them. Per the germline V gene, CDR1 is LGHNA and CDR2 is YNFKEQ. CDR3 length: 13 amino acids. The CDR3 loop reads CASSQGVNTEAFF. The CDR3 region has the DNA TGTGCCAGCAGCCAGGGAGTGAACACTGAAGCTTTCTTT.

This chain joins TRBV25-1 and TRBJ1-2; 10 bases map to TRBD1. Trimming removed 4 bases from V and 6 bases from J; junction bases left unmatched: 8. The CDR3 runs 15 residues. Germline loops: CDR1 MGHDK, CDR2 SYGVNS. The CDR3 nucleotides are TGTGCCAGCAGTGCCTCCGGGACAGGGGTAGATGGCTACACCTTC. Amino acids: CASSASGTGVDGYTF.

This chain connects TRBV28 to TRBJ1-1; D ambiguous. V dropped 1 base and J dropped 6 bases, with 3 bases sitting between them. This CDR3 has 11 residues. Per the germline V gene, CDR1 is MDHEN and CDR2 is SYDVKM. The CDR3 sequence: CASSLFAEAFF. The CDR3 nucleotides read TGTGCCAGCAGTTTATTCGCTGAAGCTTTCTTT.

This clone was found once. CDR3 amino acids: CASSLGGDLNTEAFF. The CDR3 DNA reads TGTGCCAGCAGCTTAGGGGGAGACCTGAACACTGAAGCTTTCTTT. The chain recombines TRBV7-2 with TRBJ1-1; D remains ambiguous. V was shortened by 1 base and J by 0 bases, with 9 bases between the two germline ends. The CDR3 has 15 amino acids. Germline V gives CDR1 SGHTA, CDR2 FQGNSA.